This T cell receptor (beta chain) originates from a study of cytomegalovirus exposure and HLA in healthy donors. Study outcomes and limitations: The productive fraction for most TCR beta V segments was about 87% or about 30% in an earlier analysis. Based on reports, TCR beta sequences accurately predicted HLA-A and HLA-B alleles for most subjects. CMV serostatus was the only recorded immune exposure for donors. More clonal expansion characterized HLA-associated TCR beta chains than equally common others in a later analysis.

The germline gives CDR1 SGDLS, CDR2 YYNGEE. Trimming pared 3 bases from V and 6 bases from J, leaving 13 bases between. This CDR3 is built from 13 residues. For this clone: Its antigen is undetermined.

Primers: 60 Vbeta forward and 13 Jbeta reverse. Libraries were prepared by immunoSEQ multiplex PCR; TCRdb keeps only in-frame clonotypes and omits some of them. The sample has 120,000 or so clones, more than 60% seen once. The chain combines TRBV9 with TRBJ2-7, with D perhaps matching TRBD2 (5 bases). The clonotype originates from a man aged 18 to 30 in good health and CMV-seronegative. Input material: PBMCs. The DNA for the CDR3 is TGTGCCAGCAGCGGATCCGGGGATTTCGAGCAGTACTTC. Protein sequence: CASSGSGDFEQYF.